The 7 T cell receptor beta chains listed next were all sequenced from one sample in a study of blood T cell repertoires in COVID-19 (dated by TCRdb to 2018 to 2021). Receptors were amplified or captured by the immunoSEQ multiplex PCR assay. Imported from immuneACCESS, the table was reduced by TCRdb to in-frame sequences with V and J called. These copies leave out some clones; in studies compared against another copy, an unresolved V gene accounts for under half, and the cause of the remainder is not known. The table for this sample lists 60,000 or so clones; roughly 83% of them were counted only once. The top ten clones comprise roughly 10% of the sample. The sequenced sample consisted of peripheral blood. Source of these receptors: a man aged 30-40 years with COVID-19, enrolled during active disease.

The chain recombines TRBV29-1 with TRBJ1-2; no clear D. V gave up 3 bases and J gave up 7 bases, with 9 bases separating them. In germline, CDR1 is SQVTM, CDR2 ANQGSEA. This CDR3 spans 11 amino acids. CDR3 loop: CSVDWRSGYTF. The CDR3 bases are TGCAGCGTTGATTGGCGGAGTGGCTACACCTTC.

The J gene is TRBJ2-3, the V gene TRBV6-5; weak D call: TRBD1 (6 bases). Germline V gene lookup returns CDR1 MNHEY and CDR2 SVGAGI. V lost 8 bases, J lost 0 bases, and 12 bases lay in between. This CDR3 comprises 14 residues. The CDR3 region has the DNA TGTGCCAGCTGGTGGGGGCAGAGCACAGATACGCAGTATTTT. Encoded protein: CASWWGQSTDTQYF.

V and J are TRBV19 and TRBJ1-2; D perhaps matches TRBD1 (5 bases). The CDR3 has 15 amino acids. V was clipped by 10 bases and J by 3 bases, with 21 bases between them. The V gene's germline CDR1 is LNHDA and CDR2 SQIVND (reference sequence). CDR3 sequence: CATTKRGAGDYGYTF. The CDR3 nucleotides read TGTGCCACCACAAAACGAGGGGCGGGGGACTATGGCTACACCTTC.

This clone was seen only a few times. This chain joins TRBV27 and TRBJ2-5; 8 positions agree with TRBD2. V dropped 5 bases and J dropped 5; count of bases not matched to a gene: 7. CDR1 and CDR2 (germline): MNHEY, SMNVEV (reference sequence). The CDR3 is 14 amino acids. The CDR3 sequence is CASSPRGTRETQYF. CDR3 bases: TGTGCCAGCAGTCCTCGCGGGACTAGGGAGACCCAGTACTTC.

In DNA form, the CDR3 reads TGTGCCAGCAGTCTGGAACGGGGGGCGAACACTGAAGCTTTCTTT. Its translation: CASSLERGANTEAFF. The V and J genes are TRBV6-5 and TRBJ1-1; the D gene is possibly TRBD1 (6 bases). The germline V gene has CDR1 MNHEY and CDR2 SVGAGI. The ends were cut back, 5 bases at V and 1 base at J, with 14 bases in the middle. The CDR3 is 15 amino acids.

The CDR3 bases are TGCGCCAGCAGCTTGGAATACGCGGCCCAGTTCTTC. It codes for CASSLEYAAQFF. V is TRBV5-1 and J is TRBJ2-1; D not resolved. CDR1 is SGHRS, CDR2 YFSETQ, per germline. CDR3 length: 12 amino acids. V was shortened by 0 bases and J by 13 bases, with 11 bases between the two germline ends.

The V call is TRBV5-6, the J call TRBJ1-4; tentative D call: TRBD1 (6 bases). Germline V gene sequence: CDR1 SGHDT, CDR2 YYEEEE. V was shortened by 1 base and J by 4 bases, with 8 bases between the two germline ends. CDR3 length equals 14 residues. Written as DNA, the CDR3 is TGTGCCAGCAGCTTGCAGGGGAATAATGAAAAACTGTTTTTT. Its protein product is CASSLQGNNEKLFF.